Each of the 5 T cell receptor beta chains below was sequenced from the same sample in a study of PD-1 blockade in classical Hodgkin lymphoma (TCRdb year 2020). The library was produced with the immunoSEQ multiplex PCR assay. This immuneACCESS table, as held by TCRdb, lists in-frame sequences with V and J called but not all clones. Of the missing ones, under half trace to an unresolved V gene in checked studies; the others have no known cause. Recorded for this sample are some 46,000 clones; over 70% of them occurred a single time. Together, the top ten hold about 20% of the sample. The meaning of the sample's time point label: cycle 2 day 1 (C2D1) of nivolumab. All trial patients had relapsed after autologous stem cell transplantation, with cohorts A, B and C differing in prior brentuximab vedotin exposure. The material sequenced was peripheral blood mononuclear cells (PBMCs), taken before the second cycle of nivolumab. The source is a human donor with classical Hodgkin lymphoma.

The CDR3 is CASSIAHHSNQPQHF. The CDR3, as DNA: TGTGCCAGTAGTATAGCCCACCATAGCAATCAGCCCCAGCATTTT. The V and J genes are TRBV19 and TRBJ1-5; no firm D call. Trimming cost V 1 base and J 0 bases, with 7 bases left between them. This CDR3 is built from 15 residues. CDR1 LNHDA and CDR2 SQIVND come from the germline V gene (reference sequence).

This chain joins TRBV7-8 and TRBJ2-3; D gene unclear. Germline CDR1 SGHVS, CDR2 FQNEAQ. V dropped 2 bases and J dropped 6 bases, with 9 bases sitting between them. The CDR3 is 13 residues long. CDR3: CASSLRVLDTQYF. In DNA form, the CDR3 reads TGTGCCAGCAGCTTACGTGTTTTGGATACGCAGTATTTT.

The chain couples TRBV11-1 to TRBJ2-7; 7 nucleotides match TRBD1. This CDR3 contains 13 residues. Germline values: CDR1 SGHAT, CDR2 FQDESV (reference sequence). V lost 0 bases and J lost 5; bases outside the gene matches: 1. CDR3 DNA sequence: TGTGCCAGCAGCTTAGCAGGGGGCAACGAGCAGTACTTC. Translation: CASSLAGGNEQYF.

The chain employs TRBV28 and TRBJ2-7; D gene unclear. V was trimmed by 8 bases and J by 7 bases, leaving 27 bases between them. Germline assignment: CDR1 MDHEN and CDR2 SYDVKM. The CDR3 consists of 16 residues. The CDR3 loop is CASVPSFGQALREQYF. The CDR3 DNA is TGTGCCAGCGTCCCTTCTTTCGGGCAGGCCCTTAGGGAGCAGTACTTC.

This clone has only one observation. The rearrangement links TRBV7-9 to TRBJ1-2, with 12 bases fitting TRBD1. This CDR3 is built from 15 residues. V lost 5 bases, J lost 3 bases, and 4 bases stayed unmatched. Per germline, CDR1 SEHNR and CDR2 FQNEAQ (reference sequence). Here the CDR3 DNA reads TGTGCCAGCAGCCGAAGGGACAGGGGGCACTATGGCTACACCTTC. This gives the protein CASSRRDRGHYGYTF.